Following are 18 T cell receptor beta chains from one sample sequenced in a study of blood T cell repertoires in COVID-19. The table came from immunoSEQ multiplex PCR; TCRdb's copy has only in-frame clones and leaves some out. In the table there are around 200,000 clones, 88% of which are singletons. The sample consisted of peripheral blood. The receptors shown here come from a young man with active or convalescent COVID-19.

The chain uses TRBV2 and TRBJ2-3; maybe TRBD1 (6 bases). CDR3 length equals 14 residues. The ends were cut back, 3 bases at V and 4 bases at J, with 11 bases in the middle. CDR1 is SNHLY, CDR2 FYNNEI, per germline. The CDR3 sequence: CASSDQGYSDTQYF. The DNA of the CDR3 is TGTGCCAGCAGTGATCAGGGGTATTCAGATACGCAGTATTTT.

The chain recombines TRBV2 with TRBJ2-3; TRBD2 matches at 8 bases. The germline gives CDR1 SNHLY, CDR2 FYNNEI. Trimming at V came to 2 bases and at J to 0 bases, leaving 1 base not matched to a gene. The CDR3 runs to 15 residues. The CDR3 region has the DNA TGTGCCAGCAGTGAAACTAGCGGAAGCACAGATACGCAGTATTTT. The encoded protein is CASSETSGSTDTQYF.

The chain is built from TRBV4-3 and TRBJ2-3, with 7 bases lining up with TRBD1. CDR1 and CDR2 from the germline V gene are LGHNA and YSLEER. With 5 bases clipped from V and 6 bases from J, the junction kept 14 bases outside the gene matches. The CDR3 runs to 16 residues. CDR3 coding DNA: TGCGCCAGCAGCTTAGGGACAGCCCCCAATCTGGATACGCAGTATTTT. This sequence encodes CASSLGTAPNLDTQYF.

This chain connects TRBV4-1 to TRBJ2-5; 9 bases map to TRBD2. The CDR3 totals 18 residues. J lost 2 bases, V lost 4 bases, and 14 bases had no gene match. Per germline, CDR1 MGHRA and CDR2 YSYEKL. CDR3 protein: CASSPGVLAGIVQETQYF. The CDR3 DNA reads TGCGCCAGCAGCCCTGGGGTTCTAGCGGGGATTGTACAAGAGACCCAGTACTTC.

The CDR3 nucleotides are TGTGCCAGCAGCTTAGGCGGGACAGCGAACACTGAAGCTTTCTTT. This translates into CASSLGGTANTEAFF. The V and J genes are TRBV7-8 and TRBJ1-1; 7 bases are shared with TRBD1. The ends lost 1 base at V and 1 base at J; junction bases unmatched: 3. Looked up from germline, CDR1 is SGHVS and CDR2 is FQNEAQ. The CDR3 consists of 15 residues. The variable domain in full, completed from reference TRBV7-8 and TRBJ1-1, reads GAGVSQSPRYKVAKRGQDVALRCDPISGHVSLFWYQQALGQGPEFLTYFQNEAQLDKSGLPSDRFFAERPEGSVSTLKIQRTQQEDSAVYLCASSLGGTANTEAFFGQGTRLTVV.

The chain links TRBV9 to TRBJ1-2; a weak D match, TRBD1 (5 bases). CDR3 length: 15 residues. Germline assignment: CDR1 SGDLS and CDR2 YYNGEE. Trimming pared 0 bases from V and 4 bases from J, leaving 13 bases between. CDR3 sequence reads: CASSVGLSGGYGYTF. The CDR3 DNA reads TGTGCCAGCAGCGTAGGGTTGTCGGGGGGCTATGGCTACACCTTC.

The chain recombines TRBV4-1 with TRBJ2-2; 11 bases fit TRBD1. Germline V gene sequence: CDR1 MGHRA, CDR2 YSYEKL. The J segment lost 4 bases and the V segment lost 4 bases, leaving 8 bases of the junction unmatched. This CDR3 contains 17 residues. Here the CDR3 reads CASSRGQGAGSTGELFF. The CDR3 DNA reads as TGCGCCAGCAGCCGCGGACAGGGGGCTGGGAGCACCGGGGAGCTGTTTTTT.

This sequence joins TRBV6-2 or TRBV6-3 and TRBJ1-1; TRBD1 matches 8 bases. Germline CDR1 reads MNHEY; CDR2 reads SVGEGT. Losses at the gene ends were 6 bases for V and 8 bases for J; bases not matched to a gene: 8. This CDR3 has 13 amino acids. The chain's CDR3 is CASSPDRDREAFF. The CDR3 nucleotides read TGTGCCAGCAGCCCTGACCGGGACAGGGAAGCTTTCTTT.

For the CDR3, the DNA is TGTGCCAGCAGCTCCGGTAGCGGGGGGATGAACAATGAGCAGTTCTTC. Amino acid sequence: CASSSGSGGMNNEQFF. This chain connects TRBV5-4 to TRBJ2-1; 10 bases are a match to TRBD2. The CDR3 spans 16 residues. Losses at the gene ends were 3 bases for V and 5 bases for J; bases not matched to a gene: 8. Germline lookup yields CDR1 SGHNT and CDR2 YYREEE (reference sequence).

This chain connects TRBV6-5 to TRBJ1-5, with 7 bases identical to TRBD1. CDR1 and CDR2 from the germline V gene are MNHEY and SVGAGI. Trimming removed 6 bases from V and 1 base from J; junction bases left unmatched: 6. This CDR3 is built from 15 residues. In DNA, the CDR3 is TGTGCCAGCAGCCTCAAACAGGGGAGCAATCAGCCCCAGCATTTT. Protein: CASSLKQGSNQPQHF.

The genes are TRBV19 and TRBJ2-7; the match to TRBD2 covers 10 bases. Germline V lookup: CDR1 LNHDA, CDR2 SQIVND (reference sequence). Trimming took 2 bases from V and 2 from J; bases not matched to a gene: 6. The CDR3 is 16 amino acids. The CDR3 DNA is TGTGCCAGTAGTATATCCTTCCTAGCGGGAGCCTACGAGCAGTACTTC. It codes for CASSISFLAGAYEQYF.

The chain joins TRBV5-4 to TRBJ1-2, with TRBD1 matching 8 bases. This CDR3 has 16 residues. Losses at the gene ends were 4 bases for V and 4 bases for J; bases not matched to a gene: 12. CDR1 is SGHNT and CDR2 is YYREEE in the germline V gene (reference sequence). The CDR3 reads CASSPRTGRDSYGYTF. For the CDR3, the DNA is TGTGCCAGCAGCCCCAGGACAGGGAGGGATAGCTATGGCTACACCTTC.

CDR3 sequence reads: CASSASGRYEQYF. CDR3 nucleotide sequence: TGTGCCAGCAGCGCTAGCGGGAGATACGAGCAGTACTTC. This chain uses TRBV9 with TRBJ2-7, with 10 bases aligning to TRBD2. Germline V gives CDR1 SGDLS, CDR2 YYNGEE. J was trimmed by 4 bases and V by 3 bases; bases with no gene match: 1. This CDR3 is 13 amino acids long.

The chain joins TRBV30 to TRBJ2-2; D uncertain. The CDR3 length is 15 residues. The V end was cut by 0 bases, the J end by 0 bases, with 8 bases between. Germline V lookup: CDR1 GTSNPN, CDR2 SVGIG (reference sequence). The CDR3 sequence: CAWSVLSANTGELFF. Here the CDR3 DNA reads TGTGCCTGGAGTGTATTGTCAGCGAACACCGGGGAGCTGTTTTTT.

The J gene is TRBJ1-2, the V gene TRBV9; TRBD1 matches 7 bases. With V trimmed by 0 bases and J by 4 bases, 9 bases remained unmatched. The germline V gene has CDR1 SGDLS and CDR2 YYNGEE. The CDR3 totals 16 residues. The CDR3 here is CASSVASGQPSYGYTF. CDR3 DNA: TGTGCCAGCAGCGTAGCCTCGGGACAGCCCAGCTATGGCTACACCTTC.

V gene TRBV10-3 combines with J gene TRBJ1-3, with a tentative D call TRBD1 (6 bases). The CDR3 sequence is 13 residues long. CDR1 and CDR2 from the germline V gene are ENHRY and SYGVKD. Trimming removed 7 bases at V and 9 bases at J, with 16 bases between. The CDR3 reads CAINKQGSGTIYF. The CDR3 DNA is TGTGCCATCAACAAACAGGGCTCGGGCACCATATATTTT.

The V gene is TRBV5-6, the J gene TRBJ2-3, with D perhaps matching TRBD1 (6 bases). The germline V gene has CDR1 SGHDT and CDR2 YYEEEE. Trimming removed 3 bases from V and 3 bases from J, with 8 bases in between. The CDR3 is 13 residues long. Here the CDR3 reads CASSYRETDTQYF. As DNA, the CDR3 is TGTGCCAGCAGCTACAGGGAAACAGATACGCAGTATTTT.

This chain uses TRBV9 with TRBJ1-5; 8 bases agree with TRBD1. This CDR3 is 15 amino acids long. Losses at the gene ends were 5 bases for V and 6 bases for J; bases not matched to a gene: 10. In germline, CDR1 is SGDLS, CDR2 YYNGEE. The CDR3 loop reads CASSFGTGGRQPQHF. As DNA, the CDR3 is TGTGCCAGCAGTTTCGGAACAGGGGGACGTCAGCCCCAGCATTTT.